The next 5 T cell receptor beta chains were all read from a single sample in a study of blood T cell repertoires in COVID-19. The protocol was immunoSEQ multiplex PCR, while the TCRdb copy is restricted to in-frame clones and leaves out a portion. The repertoire consists of 250,000 to 350,000 clones, with nearly 90% occurring once and the leading ten covering approximately 4%. The sequenced sample consisted of PBMCs or T cells enriched from blood (not recorded which). These receptors were obtained from a woman aged 18-29 years with acute COVID-19.

In its sample, this clone was seen once. This chain links TRBV30 with TRBJ1-5; D remains ambiguous. This CDR3 comprises 15 residues. Germline V gene lookup returns CDR1 GTSNPN and CDR2 SVGIG (reference sequence). The germline V and J ends were trimmed by 0 bases and 2 bases, with 11 bases remaining between them. The CDR3 DNA sequence: TGTGCCTGGAGTGTACGTGCAGTGGGCAATCAGCCCCAGCATTTT. Amino acid sequence: CAWSVRAVGNQPQHF.

V is TRBV18 and J is TRBJ2-1; possible D gene TRBD1, 5 bases. The V end was cut by 5 bases, the J end by 5 bases, with 13 bases between. CDR1 KGHSH and CDR2 LQKENI come from the germline V gene. This CDR3 is built from 14 residues. The CDR3 coding sequence is TGTGCCAGCTCAGCGACAAGGGGTGACAATGAGCAGTTCTTC. Amino acid sequence: CASSATRGDNEQFF.

This chain uses TRBV19 with TRBJ2-7, with 8 bases matching TRBD1. The CDR3 is made up of 16 amino acids. J was trimmed by 0 bases and V by 2 bases; bases with no gene match: 6. CDR1 is LNHDA and CDR2 is SQIVND in the germline V gene (reference sequence). CDR3 loop: CASSIKSDRDSYEQYF. CDR3 sequence (DNA): TGTGCCAGTAGTATAAAGTCGGACAGGGACTCCTACGAGCAGTACTTC.

J is TRBJ1-1 and V is TRBV19; a possible D gene is TRBD1 (5 bases). Trimming pared 8 bases from V and 7 bases from J, leaving 14 bases between. The germline V gene encodes CDR1 LNHDA and CDR2 SQIVND (reference sequence). The CDR3 is 12 residues long. CDR3 residues: CASSNRGGEAFF. As DNA, the CDR3 is TGTGCCAGTTCAAATCGGGGGGGTGAAGCTTTCTTT.

The chain recombines TRBV12-3 or TRBV12-4 with TRBJ2-1; the D gene is possibly TRBD2 (6 bases). Trimming cost V 3 bases and J 7 bases, with 10 bases left between them. The CDR3 length is 13 residues. CDR3 sequence (DNA): TGTGCCAGCAGTTTGGGACTGCTTAATGAGCAGTTCTTC. It encodes CASSLGLLNEQFF.